One T cell receptor (beta chain) is described in this entry. Its antigen remains unknown. Reverse transcribing all isolated RNA meant expressed TCRB transcripts were sequenced. Sequenced by immunoSEQ multiplex PCR; TCRdb stores in-frame clones only, minus some. The sample lists under 900,000 clones, 17% occurring once. There was one heparinised blood draw per donor, averaging about 120 mL. A sort by CD45RO/CCR7/CD25/CD127/CD95/CD27 yielded CD4+ naive, central memory, regulatory and stem cell-like memory cells. These data originate in a study of beta chain features in type 1 diabetes. Germline V lookup: CDR1 MDHEN, CDR2 SYDVKM. CDR3 size: 14 residues. The V and J ends lost 7 bases and 3 bases, in that order; junction bases with no gene match: 3. Study-level points and caveats: Researchers caution that PCR might favor shorter templates, equally among patients and controls.

The sample comprised naive CD4+ T cells from blood. V usage is TRBV28 and J usage is TRBJ2-1; 10 nucleotides align to TRBD1. This clonotype was sampled from a woman in her late teens or twenties in good health. The CDR3 region is CASKTGGYYNEQFF. Written as DNA, the CDR3 is TGTGCCAGCAAGACAGGGGGCTACTACAATGAGCAGTTCTTC.